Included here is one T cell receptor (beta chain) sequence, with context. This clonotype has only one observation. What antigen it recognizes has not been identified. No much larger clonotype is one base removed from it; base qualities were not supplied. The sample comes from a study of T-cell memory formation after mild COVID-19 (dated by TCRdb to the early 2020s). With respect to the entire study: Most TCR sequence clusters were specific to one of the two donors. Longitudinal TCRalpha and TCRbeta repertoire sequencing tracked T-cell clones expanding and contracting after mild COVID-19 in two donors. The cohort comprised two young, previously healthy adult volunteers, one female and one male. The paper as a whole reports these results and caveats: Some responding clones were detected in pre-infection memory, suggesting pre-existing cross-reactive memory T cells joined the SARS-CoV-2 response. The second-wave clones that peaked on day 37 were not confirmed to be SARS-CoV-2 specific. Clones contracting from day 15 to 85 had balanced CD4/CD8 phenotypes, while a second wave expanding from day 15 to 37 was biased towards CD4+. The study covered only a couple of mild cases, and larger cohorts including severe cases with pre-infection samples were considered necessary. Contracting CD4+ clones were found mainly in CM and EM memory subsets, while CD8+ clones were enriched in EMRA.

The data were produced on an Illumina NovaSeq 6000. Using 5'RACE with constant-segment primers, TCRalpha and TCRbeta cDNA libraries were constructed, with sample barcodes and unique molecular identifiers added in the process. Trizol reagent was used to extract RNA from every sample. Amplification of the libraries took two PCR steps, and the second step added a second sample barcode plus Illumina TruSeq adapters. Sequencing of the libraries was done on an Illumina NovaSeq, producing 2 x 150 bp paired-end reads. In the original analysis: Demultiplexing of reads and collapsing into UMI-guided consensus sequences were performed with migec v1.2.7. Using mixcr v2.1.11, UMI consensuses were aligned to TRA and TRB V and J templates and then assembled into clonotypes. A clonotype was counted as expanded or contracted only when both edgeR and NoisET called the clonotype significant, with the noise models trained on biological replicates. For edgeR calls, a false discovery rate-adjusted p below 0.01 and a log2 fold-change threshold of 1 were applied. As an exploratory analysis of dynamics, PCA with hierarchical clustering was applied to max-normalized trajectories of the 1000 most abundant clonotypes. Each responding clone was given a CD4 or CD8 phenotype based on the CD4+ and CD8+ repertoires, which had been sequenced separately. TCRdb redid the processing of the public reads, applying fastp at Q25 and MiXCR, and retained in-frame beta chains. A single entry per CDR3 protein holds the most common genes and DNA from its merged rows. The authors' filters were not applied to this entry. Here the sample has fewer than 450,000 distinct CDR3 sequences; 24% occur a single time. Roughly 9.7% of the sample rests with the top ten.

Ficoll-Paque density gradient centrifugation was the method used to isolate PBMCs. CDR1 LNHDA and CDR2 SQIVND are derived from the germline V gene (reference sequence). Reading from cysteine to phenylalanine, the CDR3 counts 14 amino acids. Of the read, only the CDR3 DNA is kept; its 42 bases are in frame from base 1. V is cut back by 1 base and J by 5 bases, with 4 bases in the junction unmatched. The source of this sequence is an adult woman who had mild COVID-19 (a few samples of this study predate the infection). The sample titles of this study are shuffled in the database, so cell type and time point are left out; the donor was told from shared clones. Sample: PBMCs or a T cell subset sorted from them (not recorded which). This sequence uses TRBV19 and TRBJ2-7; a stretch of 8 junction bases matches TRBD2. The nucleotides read TGTGCCAGTAGTATAGGAGCGGGAGTTAACGAGCAGTACTTC. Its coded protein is CASSIGAGVNEQYF.